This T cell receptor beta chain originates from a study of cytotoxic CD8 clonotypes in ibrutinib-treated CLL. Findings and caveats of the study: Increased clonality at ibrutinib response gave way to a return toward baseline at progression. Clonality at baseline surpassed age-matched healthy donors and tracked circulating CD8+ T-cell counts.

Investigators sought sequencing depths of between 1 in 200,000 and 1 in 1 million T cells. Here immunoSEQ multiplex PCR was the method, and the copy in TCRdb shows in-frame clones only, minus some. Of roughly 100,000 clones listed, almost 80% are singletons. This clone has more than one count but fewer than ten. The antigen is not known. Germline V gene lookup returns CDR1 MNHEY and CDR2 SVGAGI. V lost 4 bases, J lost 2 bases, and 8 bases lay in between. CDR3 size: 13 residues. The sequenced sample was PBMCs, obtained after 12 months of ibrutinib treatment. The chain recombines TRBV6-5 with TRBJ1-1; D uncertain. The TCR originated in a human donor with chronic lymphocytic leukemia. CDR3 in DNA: TGTGCCAGCAGTTTCGGACGAAACACTGAAGCTTTCTTT. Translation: CASSFGRNTEAFF.